This T cell receptor beta chain was captured in a study of blood T cell repertoires in COVID-19. Seattle participants joined during active infection and were tracked over time. There are a few counts of this clone. Sequenced by immunoSEQ multiplex PCR; TCRdb stores in-frame clones only, minus some. The repertoire includes more than 200,000 clones, about 88% of them detected once, and approximately 5.1% sits in the top ten. The J segment lost 5 bases and the V segment lost 1 base, leaving 4 bases of the junction unmatched. The germline V gene encodes CDR1 SGHRS and CDR2 YFSETQ. There are 14 residues in the CDR3.

This TCR derives from a woman aged 55-69 years with COVID-19, enrolled during active disease. The material sequenced was peripheral blood. This sequence joins TRBV5-1 and TRBJ2-7; TRBD1 matches 9 bases. Written as DNA, the CDR3 is TGCGCCAGCAGCTTGACCGGGACAGGGAACGAGCAGTACTTC. Encoded protein: CASSLTGTGNEQYF.